In this sample, the clone carrying this T cell receptor (beta chain) turned up a few times. The antigen is not known. This sample stems from a study of CD8 T cells in ankylosing spondylitis. Study outcomes and limitations: Characteristic, it appeared, of ankylosing spondylitis blood was a TCR beta motif of eight highly homologous variants. Matched synovial fluid from ankylosing spondylitis patients was reported to be enriched for disease-linked clones.

Making the TCR beta libraries involved quantitative 5'-RACE with molecular barcodes. TCRdb processed the 5' RACE reads anew with MiXCR; each CDR3 protein has one entry. This table has hundreds of thousands of distinct CDR3 sequences, around 11% appearing once. The CDR3 length is 14 residues. Germline lookup yields CDR1 DFQATT and CDR2 SNEGSKA (reference sequence). The ends were cut back, 0 bases at V and 9 bases at J, with 15 bases in the middle. The chain is built from TRBV20-1 and TRBJ2-1; D unclear. The sample consisted of blood, either unsorted or a sorted T cell fraction (not recorded which). This TCR came from a male donor with ankylosing spondylitis. CDR3 region: CSARDTSLGFEQFF. The CDR3 nucleotides read TGCAGTGCTAGAGATACGAGTCTAGGGTTTGAGCAGTTCTTC.